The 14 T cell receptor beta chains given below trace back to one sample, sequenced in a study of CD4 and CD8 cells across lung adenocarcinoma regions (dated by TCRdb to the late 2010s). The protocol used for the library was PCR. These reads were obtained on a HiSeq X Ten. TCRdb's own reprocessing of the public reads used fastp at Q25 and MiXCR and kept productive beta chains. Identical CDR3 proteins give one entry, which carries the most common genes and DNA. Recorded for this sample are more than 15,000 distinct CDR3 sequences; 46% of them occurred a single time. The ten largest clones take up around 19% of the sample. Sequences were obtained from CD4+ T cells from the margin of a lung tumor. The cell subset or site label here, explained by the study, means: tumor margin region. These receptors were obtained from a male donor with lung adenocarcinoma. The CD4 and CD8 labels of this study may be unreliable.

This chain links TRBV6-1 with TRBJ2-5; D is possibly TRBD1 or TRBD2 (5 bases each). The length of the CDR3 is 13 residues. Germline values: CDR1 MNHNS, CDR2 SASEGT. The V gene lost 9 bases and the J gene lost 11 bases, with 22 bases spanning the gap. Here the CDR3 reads CARGERAKNTQYF. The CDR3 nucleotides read TGTGCCAGGGGGGAGAGGGCCAAAAACACTCAGTACTTC.

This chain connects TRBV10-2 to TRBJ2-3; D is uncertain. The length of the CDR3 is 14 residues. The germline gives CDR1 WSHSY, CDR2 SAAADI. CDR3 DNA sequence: TGCGGCGGCAGTGCAGTAGGAGCCAAAGATATTCAGTATTTT. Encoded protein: CGGSAVGAKDIQYF.

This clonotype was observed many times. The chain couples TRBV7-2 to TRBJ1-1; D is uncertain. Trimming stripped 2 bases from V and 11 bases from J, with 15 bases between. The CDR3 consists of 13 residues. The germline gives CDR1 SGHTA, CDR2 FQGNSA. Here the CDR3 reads CASSLPPVDTAFF. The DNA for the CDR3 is TGTGCCAGCAGCTTACCCCCTGTAGACACTGCTTTCTTT. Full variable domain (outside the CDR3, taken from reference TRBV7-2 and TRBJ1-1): GAGVSQSPSNKVTEKGKDVELRCDPISGHTALYWYRQSLGQGLEFLIYFQGNSAPDKSGLPSDRFSAERTGGSVSTLTIQRTQQEDSAVYLCASSLPPVDTAFFGQGTRLTVV.

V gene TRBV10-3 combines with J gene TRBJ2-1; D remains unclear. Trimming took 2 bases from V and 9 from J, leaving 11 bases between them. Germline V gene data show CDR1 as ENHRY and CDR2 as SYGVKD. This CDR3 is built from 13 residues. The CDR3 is CAISESRVAEQFF. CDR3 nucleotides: TGTGCCATCAGTGAGAGTAGAGTGGCTGAGCAGTTCTTC.

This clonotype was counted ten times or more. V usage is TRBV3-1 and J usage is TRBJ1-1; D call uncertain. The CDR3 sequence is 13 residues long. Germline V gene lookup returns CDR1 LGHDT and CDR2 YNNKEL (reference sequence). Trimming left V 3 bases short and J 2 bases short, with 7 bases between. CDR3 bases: TGTGCCAGCAGCCACCTCGAAAACACTGAAGCTTTCTTT. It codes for CASSHLENTEAFF.

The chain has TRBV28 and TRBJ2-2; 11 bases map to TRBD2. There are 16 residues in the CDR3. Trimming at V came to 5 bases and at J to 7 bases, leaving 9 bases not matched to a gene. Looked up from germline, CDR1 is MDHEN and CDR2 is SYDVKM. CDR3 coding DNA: TGTGCCAGCAGTCTCTCTCTAGCGGGAGGCAACGGGGAGCTGTTTTTT. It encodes CASSLSLAGGNGELFF.

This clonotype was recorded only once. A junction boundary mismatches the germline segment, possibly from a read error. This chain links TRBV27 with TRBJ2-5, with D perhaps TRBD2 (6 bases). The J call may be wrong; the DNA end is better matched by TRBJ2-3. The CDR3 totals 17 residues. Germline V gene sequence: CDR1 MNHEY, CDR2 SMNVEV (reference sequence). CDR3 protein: CASCPGRGARGTETQYF. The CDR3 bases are TGTGCCAGCTGTCCGGGGCGCGGGGCCCGTGGCACAGAGACGCAGTATTTT.

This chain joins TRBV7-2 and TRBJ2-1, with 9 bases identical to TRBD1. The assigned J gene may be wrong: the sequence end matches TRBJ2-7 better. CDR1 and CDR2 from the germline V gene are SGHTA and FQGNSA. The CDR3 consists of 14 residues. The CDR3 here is CASSWGQGGYEQYF. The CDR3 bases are TGTGCCAGCAGCTGGGGACAGGGTGGGTACGAGCAGTACTTC.

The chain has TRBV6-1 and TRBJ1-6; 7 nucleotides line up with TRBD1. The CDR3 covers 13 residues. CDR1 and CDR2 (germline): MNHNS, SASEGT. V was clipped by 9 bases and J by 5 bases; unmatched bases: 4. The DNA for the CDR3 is TGTGCCAGTGGGACAGCTCATAATTCACCCCTCCACTTT. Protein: CASGTAHNSPLHF.

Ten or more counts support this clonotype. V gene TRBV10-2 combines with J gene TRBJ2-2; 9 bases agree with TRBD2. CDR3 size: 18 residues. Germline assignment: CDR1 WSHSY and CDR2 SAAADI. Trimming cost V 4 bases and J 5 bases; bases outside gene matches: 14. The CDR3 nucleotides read TGCGCCAGCAGTGTTGCGGGACTAGCCCTACCCCTGACCGGGGAGCTGTTTTTT. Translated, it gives CASSVAGLALPLTGELFF.

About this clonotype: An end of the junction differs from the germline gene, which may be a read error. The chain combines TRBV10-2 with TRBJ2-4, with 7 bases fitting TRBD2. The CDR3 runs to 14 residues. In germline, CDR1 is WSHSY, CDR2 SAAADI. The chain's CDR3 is CASSAVAGKNTQYF. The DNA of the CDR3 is TGCGCCAGCAGTGCAGTAGCGGGCAAAAACACTCAGTACTTC.

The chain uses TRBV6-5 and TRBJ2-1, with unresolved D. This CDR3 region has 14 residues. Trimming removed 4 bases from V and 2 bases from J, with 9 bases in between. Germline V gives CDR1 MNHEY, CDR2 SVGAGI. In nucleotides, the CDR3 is TGTGCCAGCAGTTGCGGCAGTACCTACAATGAGCAGTTCTTC. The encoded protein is CASSCGSTYNEQFF.

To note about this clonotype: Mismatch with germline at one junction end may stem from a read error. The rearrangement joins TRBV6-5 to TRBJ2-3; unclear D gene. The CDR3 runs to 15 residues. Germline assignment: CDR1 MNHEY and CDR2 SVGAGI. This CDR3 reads CASSYSFYSQTNQYF. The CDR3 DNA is TGTGCCAGCAGTTACTCGTTTTACTCCCAAACCAATCAGTACTTT.

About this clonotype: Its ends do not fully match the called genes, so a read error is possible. CDR3 region: CASMRVRTVSTGKLFF. In nucleotides, the CDR3 is TGTGCCAGCATGAGGGTCCGGACTGTGAGCACCGGGAAGCTGTTTTTT. The chain is built from TRBV27 and TRBJ2-2; possibly TRBD2 for D (5 bases). Germline CDR1 is MNHEY and CDR2 is SMNVEV (reference sequence). This CDR3 contains 16 residues.